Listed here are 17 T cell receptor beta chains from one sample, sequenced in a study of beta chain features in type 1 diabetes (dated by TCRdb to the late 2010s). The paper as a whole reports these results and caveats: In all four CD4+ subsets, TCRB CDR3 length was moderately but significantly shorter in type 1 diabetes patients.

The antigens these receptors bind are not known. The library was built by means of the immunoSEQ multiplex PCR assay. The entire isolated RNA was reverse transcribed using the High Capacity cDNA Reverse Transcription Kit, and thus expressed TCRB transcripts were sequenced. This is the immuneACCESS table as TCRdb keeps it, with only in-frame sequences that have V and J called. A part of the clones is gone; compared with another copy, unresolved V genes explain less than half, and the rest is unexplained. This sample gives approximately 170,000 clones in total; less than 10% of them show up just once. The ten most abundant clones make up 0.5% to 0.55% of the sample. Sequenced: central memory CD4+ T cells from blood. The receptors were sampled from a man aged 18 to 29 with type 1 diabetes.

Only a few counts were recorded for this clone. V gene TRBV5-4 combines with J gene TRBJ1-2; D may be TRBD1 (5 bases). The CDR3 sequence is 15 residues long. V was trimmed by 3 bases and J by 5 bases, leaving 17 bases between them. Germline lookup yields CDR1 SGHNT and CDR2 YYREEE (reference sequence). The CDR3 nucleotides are TGTGCCAGCAGCTCCAGGGCCTCCGGGGGTTATGGCTACACCTTC. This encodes CASSSRASGGYGYTF.

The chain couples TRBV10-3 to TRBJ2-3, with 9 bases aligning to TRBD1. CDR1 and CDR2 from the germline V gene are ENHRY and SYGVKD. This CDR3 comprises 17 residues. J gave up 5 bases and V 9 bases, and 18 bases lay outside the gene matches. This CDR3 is CAISVEWGQGSEDTQYF. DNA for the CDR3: TGTGCCATATCAGTGGAGTGGGGACAGGGTTCCGAAGATACGCAGTATTTT.

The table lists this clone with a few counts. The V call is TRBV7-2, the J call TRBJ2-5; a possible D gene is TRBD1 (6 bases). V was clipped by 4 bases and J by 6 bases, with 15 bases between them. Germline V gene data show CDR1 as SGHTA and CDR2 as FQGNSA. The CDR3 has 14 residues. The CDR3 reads CASSSPGAHKTQYF. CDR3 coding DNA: TGTGCCAGCAGCTCACCAGGGGCGCATAAGACCCAGTACTTC.

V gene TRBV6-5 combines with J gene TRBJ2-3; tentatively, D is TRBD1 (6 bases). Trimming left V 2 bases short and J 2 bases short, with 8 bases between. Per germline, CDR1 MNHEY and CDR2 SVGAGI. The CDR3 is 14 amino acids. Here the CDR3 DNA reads TGTGCCAGCAGTTACAGGACAGACACAGATACGCAGTATTTT. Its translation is CASSYRTDTDTQYF.

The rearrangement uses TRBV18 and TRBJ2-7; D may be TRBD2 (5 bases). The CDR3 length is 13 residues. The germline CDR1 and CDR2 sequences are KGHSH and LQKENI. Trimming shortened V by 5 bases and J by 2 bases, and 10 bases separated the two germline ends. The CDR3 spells CASSAGPAYEQYF. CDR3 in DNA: TGTGCCAGCTCAGCGGGTCCAGCCTACGAGCAGTACTTC.

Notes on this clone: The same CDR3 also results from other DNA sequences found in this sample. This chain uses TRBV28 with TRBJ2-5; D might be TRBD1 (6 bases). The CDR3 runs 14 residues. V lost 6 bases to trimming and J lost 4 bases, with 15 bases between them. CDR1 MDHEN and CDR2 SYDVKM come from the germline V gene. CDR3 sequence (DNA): TGTGCCAGCAGCTCTGGGCAGGGGAGAGAGACCCAGTACTTC. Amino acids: CASSSGQGRETQYF.

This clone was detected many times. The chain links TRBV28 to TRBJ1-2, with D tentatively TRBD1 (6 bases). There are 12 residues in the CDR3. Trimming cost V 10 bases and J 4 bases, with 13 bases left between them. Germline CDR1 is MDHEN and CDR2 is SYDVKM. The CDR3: CATTGQRYGYTF. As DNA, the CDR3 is TGTGCCACCACAGGACAGCGCTATGGCTACACCTTC.

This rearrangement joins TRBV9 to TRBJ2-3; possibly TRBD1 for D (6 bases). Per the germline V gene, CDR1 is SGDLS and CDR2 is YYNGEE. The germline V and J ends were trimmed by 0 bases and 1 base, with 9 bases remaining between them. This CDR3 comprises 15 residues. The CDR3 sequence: CASSVEQGGTDTQYF. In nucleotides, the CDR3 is TGTGCCAGCAGCGTAGAACAGGGTGGCACAGATACGCAGTATTTT.

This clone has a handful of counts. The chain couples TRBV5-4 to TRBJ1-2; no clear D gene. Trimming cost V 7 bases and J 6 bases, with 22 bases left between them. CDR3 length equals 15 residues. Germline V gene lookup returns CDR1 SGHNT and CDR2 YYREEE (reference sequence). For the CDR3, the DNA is TGTGCCAGCTTCAGAGGAGGGATCAACATGGATGGCTACACCTTC. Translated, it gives CASFRGGINMDGYTF. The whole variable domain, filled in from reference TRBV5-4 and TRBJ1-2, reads ETGVTQSPTHLIKTRGQQVTLRCSSQSGHNTVSWYQQALGQGPQFIFQYYREEENGRGNFPPRFSGLQFPNYSSELNVNALELDDSALYLCASFRGGINMDGYTFGSGTRLTVV.

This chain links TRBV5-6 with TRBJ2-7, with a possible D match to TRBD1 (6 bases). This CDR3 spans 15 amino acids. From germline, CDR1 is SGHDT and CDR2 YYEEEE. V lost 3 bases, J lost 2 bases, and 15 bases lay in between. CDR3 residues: CASSSELQGAYEQYF. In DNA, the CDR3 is TGTGCCAGCAGCTCCGAACTACAGGGTGCCTACGAGCAGTACTTC.

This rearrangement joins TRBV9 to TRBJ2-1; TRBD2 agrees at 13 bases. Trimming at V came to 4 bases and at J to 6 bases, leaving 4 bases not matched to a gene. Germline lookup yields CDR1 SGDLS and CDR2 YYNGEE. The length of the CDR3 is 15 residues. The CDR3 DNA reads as TGTGCCAGCAGCCCGACTAGCGGGGGGTCCAATGAGCAGTTCTTC. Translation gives CASSPTSGGSNEQFF.

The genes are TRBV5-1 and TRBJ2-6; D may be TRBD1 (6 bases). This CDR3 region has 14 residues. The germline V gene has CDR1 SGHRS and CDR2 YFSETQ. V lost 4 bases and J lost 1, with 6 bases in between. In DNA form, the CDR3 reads TGCGCCAGCAGCGGACAGTCTGGGGCCAACGTCCTGACTTTC. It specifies CASSGQSGANVLTF.

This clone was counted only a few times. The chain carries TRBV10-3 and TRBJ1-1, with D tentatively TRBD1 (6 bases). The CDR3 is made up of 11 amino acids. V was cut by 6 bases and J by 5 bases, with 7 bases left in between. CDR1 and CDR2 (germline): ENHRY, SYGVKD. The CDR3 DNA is TGTGCCATCAGCGGACAGACTGAAGCTTTCTTT. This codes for CAISGQTEAFF.

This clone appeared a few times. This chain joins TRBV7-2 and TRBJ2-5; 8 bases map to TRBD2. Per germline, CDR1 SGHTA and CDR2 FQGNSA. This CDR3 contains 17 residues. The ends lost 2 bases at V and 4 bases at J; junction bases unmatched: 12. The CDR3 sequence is CASSLMGGLVGVETQYF. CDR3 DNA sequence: TGTGCCAGCAGCTTAATGGGGGGACTAGTCGGCGTAGAGACCCAGTACTTC.

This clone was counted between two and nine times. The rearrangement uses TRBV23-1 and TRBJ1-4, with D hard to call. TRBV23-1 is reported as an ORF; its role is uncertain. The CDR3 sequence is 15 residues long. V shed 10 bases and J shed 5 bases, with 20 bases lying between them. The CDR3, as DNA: TGCGCCACCCATCTCCTGGCGGGGTCAAATGAAAAACTGTTTTTT. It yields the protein CATHLLAGSNEKLFF.

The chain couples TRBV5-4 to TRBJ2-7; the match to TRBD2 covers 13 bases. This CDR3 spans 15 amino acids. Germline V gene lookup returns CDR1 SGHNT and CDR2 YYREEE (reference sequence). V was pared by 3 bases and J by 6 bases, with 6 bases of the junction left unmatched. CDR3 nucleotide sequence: TGTGCCAGCAGCTCGACTAGCGGGGGGCCGTTCGAGCAGTACTTC. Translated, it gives CASSSTSGGPFEQYF.

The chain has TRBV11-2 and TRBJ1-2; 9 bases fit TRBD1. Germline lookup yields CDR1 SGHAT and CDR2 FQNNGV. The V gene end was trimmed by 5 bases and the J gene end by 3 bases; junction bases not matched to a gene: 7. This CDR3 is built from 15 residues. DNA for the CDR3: TGTGCCAGCAGCGACCGGACAGGGGTCGACTATGGCTACACCTTC. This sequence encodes CASSDRTGVDYGYTF.